Sequencing of this T cell receptor beta chain was carried out in a study of tumor-infiltrating lymphocytes in localized non-small cell lung cancer. Study in general: Several tumor histologies, both smoking statuses, and some post-neoadjuvant chemotherapy samples were included. Points from the study as a whole: Available tissue quantity limited TCR sequencing to a patient subset.

This clone turned up a few times. Antigen unknown. The CDR3 loop spans 15 amino acids. The V gene's germline CDR1 is SGHAT and CDR2 FQNNGV. The V segment lost 0 bases and the J segment 3 bases; nucleotides outside the gene matches: 3. Only in-frame clones appear in the TCRdb table, and some are missing; sequencing was by immunoSEQ multiplex PCR. The table lists thousands of clones, less than 75% of them singletons. This rearrangement joins TRBV11-2 to TRBJ2-7; 9 nucleotides line up with TRBD1. The clonotype comes from a human donor with non-small cell lung cancer. Sample: uninvolved lung tissue not adjacent to the tumor. The CDR3 loop reads CASSLDRDRDYEQYF. CDR3 DNA sequence: TGTGCCAGCAGCTTAGACCGGGACAGGGACTACGAGCAGTACTTC.